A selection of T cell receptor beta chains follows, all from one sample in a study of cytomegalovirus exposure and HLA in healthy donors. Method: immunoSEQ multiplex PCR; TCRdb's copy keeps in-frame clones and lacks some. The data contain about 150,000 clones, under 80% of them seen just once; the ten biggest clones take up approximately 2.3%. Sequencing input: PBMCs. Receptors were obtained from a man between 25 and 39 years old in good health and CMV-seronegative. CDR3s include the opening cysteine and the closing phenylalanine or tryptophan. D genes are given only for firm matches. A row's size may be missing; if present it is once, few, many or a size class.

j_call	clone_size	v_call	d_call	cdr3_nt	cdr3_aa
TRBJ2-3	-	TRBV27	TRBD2	TGTGCCAGCAGTTACGGGACTAGCGGCACAGATACGCAGTATTTT	CASSYGTSGTDTQYF
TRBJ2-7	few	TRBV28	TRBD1	TGTGCCAGCAGTTTCATGGACAGGGAATACTACGAGCAGTACTTC	CASSFMDREYYEQYF
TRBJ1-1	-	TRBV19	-	TGTGCCAGTAGTATTGGTCTCCGGGCTTTCTTT	CASSIGLRAFF
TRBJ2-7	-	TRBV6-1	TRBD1	TGTGCCAGCAGGGGGACAGGGCGGAACGAGCAGTACTTC	CASRGTGRNEQYF
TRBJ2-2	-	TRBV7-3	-	TGTGCCAGCAGCTTCGGCAGGGCCACGAACACCGGGGAGCTGTTTTTT	CASSFGRATNTGELFF
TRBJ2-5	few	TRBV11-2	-	TGTGCCAGCAGCTTAGTCCCGAGGTGGGAGACCCAGTACTTC	CASSLVPRWETQYF
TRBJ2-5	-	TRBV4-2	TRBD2	TGTGCCAGCAGCCAAGCGCAGCGGGGGGCTCAAGAGACCCAGTACTTC	CASSQAQRGAQETQYF
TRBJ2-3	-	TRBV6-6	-	TGTGCCAGCAGTTACGATGTGACTGCAGATACGCAGTATTTT	CASSYDVTADTQYF
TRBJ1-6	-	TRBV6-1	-	TGTGCCAGCAGTGAAGCAGCTAATTCACCCCTCCACTTT	CASSEAANSPLHF
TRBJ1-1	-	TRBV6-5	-	TGTGCCAGCAGTTACTCCAGGGTTGCGGACACTGAAGCTTTCTTT	CASSYSRVADTEAFF
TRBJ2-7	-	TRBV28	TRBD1	TGTGCCAGCAGTTTCAGACAGGGGTTAACCTACGAGCAGTACTTC	CASSFRQGLTYEQYF
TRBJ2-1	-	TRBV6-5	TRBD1	TGTGCCAGCAGTAAAGGACAGGGAAGGAACGATGAGCAGTTCTTC	CASSKGQGRNDEQFF
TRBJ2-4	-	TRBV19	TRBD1	TGTGCCAGTAGTATGGGACAGGCGACAAACATTCAGTACTTC	CASSMGQATNIQYF
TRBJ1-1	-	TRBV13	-	TGTGCCAGCAGCTTAGGAGAGGAAGCTTTCTTT	CASSLGEEAFF
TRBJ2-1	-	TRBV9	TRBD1	TGTGCCAGCACCCCCCCCACCGGGACAGGATTGTTCTTC	CASTPPTGTGLFF
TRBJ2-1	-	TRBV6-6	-	TGTGCCAGCAGCCCTCGGTTGACCGCGGAAGAGTTCTTC	CASSPRLTAEEFF
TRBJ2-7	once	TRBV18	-	TGTGCCAGCTCAGAATCCACAGGGAGCGTCGTCGAGCAGTACTTC	CASSESTGSVVEQYF
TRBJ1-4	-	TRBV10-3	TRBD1	TGTGCCAGCCGACAGGACAGGGGGGGTGAAAAACTGTTTTTT	CASRQDRGGEKLFF
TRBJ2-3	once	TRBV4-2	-	TGTGCCAGCAGCCAAGCCTCAGGGGGGCGCACAGATACGCAGTATTTT	CASSQASGGRTDTQYF
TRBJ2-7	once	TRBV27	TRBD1	TGTGCCAGCAGTACACAGGGGGGAAGGGGCTACGAGCAGTACTTC	CASSTQGGRGYEQYF
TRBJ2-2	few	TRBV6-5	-	TGTGCCAGCAGCCCATTTATCGAGACCGGGGAGCTGTTTTTT	CASSPFIETGELFF
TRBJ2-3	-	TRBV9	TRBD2	TGTGCCAGCAGCCCCGGGGGGGGAGGGGTCGATACGCAGTATTTT	CASSPGGGGVDTQYF
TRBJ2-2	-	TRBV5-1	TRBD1	TGCGCCAGCAGCTTGAATCAGGGGGCCCTCACCGGGGAGCTGTTTTTT	CASSLNQGALTGELFF
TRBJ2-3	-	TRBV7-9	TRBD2	TGTGCCAGCAGCTTAGGATCTGGTCGTCTAGCGGGCACAGATACGCAGTATTTT	CASSLGSGRLAGTDTQYF
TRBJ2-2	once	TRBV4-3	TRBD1	TGCGCCAGCAGCCAAGCGGACAGGGGAAGCACCGGGGAGCTGTTTTTT	CASSQADRGSTGELFF
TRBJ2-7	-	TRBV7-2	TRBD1	TGTGCCAGCAGCGCCGGGACAGTAGCCTACGAGCAGTACTTC	CASSAGTVAYEQYF
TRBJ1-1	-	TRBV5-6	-	TGTGCCAGCAGCTGGGGGACATCGATGAACACTGAAGCTTTCTTT	CASSWGTSMNTEAFF
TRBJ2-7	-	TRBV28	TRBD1	TGTGCCACAACGTTACAGGGGGTAACCTACGAGCAGTACTTC	CATTLQGVTYEQYF
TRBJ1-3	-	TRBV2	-	TGTGCCAGCAGATTAGAGGAGCATACTGGAAACACCATATATTTT	CASRLEEHTGNTIYF